The 6 T cell receptor beta chains given below trace back to one sample, sequenced in a study of T cells in tuberculosis. The protocol was immunoSEQ multiplex PCR, while the TCRdb copy is restricted to in-frame clones and leaves out a portion. The sample shows some 31,000 clones, approximately 85% of them seen only once. Specified time point: new active TB diagnosis, blood taken before or within 7 days of starting treatment. The specimen comprised PBMCs, sampled at tuberculosis diagnosis. These receptors all stem from an adult with tuberculosis.

In nucleotides, the CDR3 is TGTGCCAGCAAGGGACAGGGTGACACTGAAGCTTTCTTT. Encoded protein: CASKGQGDTEAFF. The chain employs TRBV2 and TRBJ1-1, with 9 bases matching TRBD1. This CDR3 is 13 amino acids long. J was trimmed by 3 bases and V by 7 bases; bases with no gene match: 3. CDR1 and CDR2 from the germline V gene are SNHLY and FYNNEI.

This clone has just one count. This sequence joins TRBV7-6 and TRBJ1-6; TRBD1 is a possible D gene (6 bases). Per germline, CDR1 SGHVS and CDR2 FNYEAQ. CDR3 length: 15 residues. Trimming left V 4 bases short and J 7 bases short, with 14 bases between. The CDR3 nucleotides are TGTGCCAGCAGCTCCGGGACATGGGAAAATTCACCCCTCCACTTT. Its translation: CASSSGTWENSPLHF. Together with reference TRBV7-6 and TRBJ1-6, the CDR3 gives the full variable domain: GAGVSQSPRYKVTKRGQDVALRCDPISGHVSLYWYRQALGQGPEFLTYFNYEAQQDKSGLPNDRFSAERPEGSISTLTIQRTEQRDSAMYRCASSSGTWENSPLHFGNGTRLTVT.

The rearrangement uses TRBV15 and TRBJ2-3; 12 bases line up with TRBD2. The CDR3 sequence is 17 residues long. The V gene's germline CDR1 is LNHNV and CDR2 YYDKDF (reference sequence). After removal of 0 bases from V and 2 bases from J, the junction contained 3 bases not matched to a gene. CDR3 protein: CATSREGLAGPTDTQYF. The CDR3 nucleotides read TGTGCCACCAGCAGAGAAGGACTAGCGGGACCCACAGATACGCAGTATTTT.

V usage is TRBV11-2 and J usage is TRBJ2-1; D is ambiguous. Germline lookup yields CDR1 SGHAT and CDR2 FQNNGV. V lost 3 bases and J lost 7, with 4 bases in between. The CDR3 sequence is 11 residues long. CDR3 in DNA: TGTGCCAGCAGCTTCGTGAATGAGCAGTTCTTC. Residues: CASSFVNEQFF.

Only a few counts were recorded for this clone. This chain uses TRBV28 with TRBJ2-7; the match to TRBD2 covers 9 bases. The germline CDR1 and CDR2 sequences are MDHEN and SYDVKM. The CDR3 spans 15 residues. V lost 4 bases and J lost 6; bases outside the gene matches: 10. The CDR3 nucleotides are TGTGCCAGCAGTTCCCCTAGCGGGATCTCTCTCGAGCAGTACTTC. Its protein is CASSSPSGISLEQYF. Using reference TRBV28 and TRBJ2-7 for the parts outside the CDR3, the full variable domain is DVKVTQSSRYLVKRTGEKVFLECVQDMDHENMFWYRQDPGLGLRLIYFSYDVKMKEKGDIPEGYSVSREKKERFSLILESASTNQTSMYLCASSSPSGISLEQYFGPGTRLTVT.

This chain links TRBV5-6 with TRBJ1-2; D may be TRBD1 (5 bases). Germline CDR1 and CDR2: SGHDT and YYEEEE. This CDR3 region has 15 residues. With 4 bases removed from V and 5 bases from J, the gap between germline ends came to 18 bases. CDR3 residues: CASSLGIGKGYGYTF. CDR3 coding DNA: TGTGCCAGCAGCCTTGGGATAGGGAAGGGGTATGGCTACACCTTC. Complete variable domain (other parts from reference TRBV5-6 and TRBJ1-2): DAGVTQSPTHLIKTRGQQVTLRCSPKSGHDTVSWYQQALGQGPQFIFQYYEEEERQRGNFPDRFSGHQFPNYSSELNVNALLLGDSALYLCASSLGIGKGYGYTFGSGTRLTVV.